The rows below give T cell receptor beta chains drawn from one sample of a study of CD8+ T cells in alopecia areata. Profiled with immunoSEQ multiplex PCR; TCRdb holds only in-frame clones, not every one. This table has 150,000 or so clones, around 47% appearing once. Sequences were obtained from CD4+ T cells sorted from blood. These receptors were collected from a human donor with alopecia areata. Each CDR3 is given with its conserved first and last residue. The D gene is left open where the match is weak. Not all rows give a size; the values are once, few, many and, for expanded clones, a class.

J gene	D gene	clone size	V gene	CDR3 protein	CDR3 DNA
TRBJ2-5	.	.	TRBV5-1	CASSLTGIQETQYF	TGCGCCAGCAGCTTGACAGGGATCCAAGAGACCCAGTACTTC
TRBJ2-1	.	once	TRBV6-1	CASSEAGSEWNEQFF	TGTGCCAGCAGTGAAGCGGGAAGTGAATGGAATGAGCAGTTCTTC
TRBJ2-1	TRBD2	few	TRBV7-9	CASSLARTSLFEQFF	TGTGCCAGCAGCTTAGCGCGGACTAGTTTGTTTGAGCAGTTCTTC
TRBJ2-3	.	.	TRBV5-1	CASSLVRGITDTQYF	TGCGCCAGCAGCTTGGTGAGGGGAATAACAGATACGCAGTATTTT
TRBJ2-3	.	.	TRBV27	CASSFREGDTQYF	TGTGCCAGCAGTTTCAGGGAAGGCGATACGCAGTATTTT
TRBJ1-2	.	.	TRBV18	CASSPRGVGESYTF	TGTGCCAGCTCACCCCGAGGTGTAGGGGAAAGCTACACCTTC
TRBJ2-6	.	.	TRBV29-1	CSVDISGANVLTF	TGCAGCGTTGATATCTCTGGGGCCAACGTCCTGACTTTC
TRBJ1-5	.	.	TRBV30	CAGTRGIGVQPQHF	TGTGCCGGAACTAGGGGGATCGGAGTTCAGCCCCAGCATTTT
TRBJ2-1	.	few	TRBV27	CASSLTANEQFF	TGTGCCAGCAGCCTTACAGCCAATGAGCAGTTCTTC
TRBJ2-7	.	.	TRBV13	CATRVGGSYEQYF	TGTGCCACCCGTGTTGGAGGCAGCTACGAGCAGTACTTC
TRBJ2-1	TRBD2	once	TRBV4-1	CASSSRRELGEQFF	TGCGCCAGCAGCTCCCGGCGGGAGTTGGGTGAGCAGTTCTTC
TRBJ2-5	.	few	TRBV11-2	CASSLDNGGETQYF	TGTGCCAGCAGCTTAGATAACGGAGGGGAGACCCAGTACTTC
TRBJ2-2	.	few	TRBV7-3	CASSAFPTGELFF	TGTGCCAGCAGCGCATTTCCAACCGGGGAGCTGTTTTTT